These T cell receptor beta chains were read from a single sample in a study of identical twins. In TCRdb, the 5' RACE reads were re-called with MiXCR into one record per CDR3 protein. The repertoire includes a few hundred thousand distinct CDR3 sequences, around 8.3% of them detected once, and less than 4% sits in the top ten. Separately, the same data were catalogued under a study of yellow fever vaccine responses in identical twins.

The specimen sequenced was CD8+ T cells sorted from blood. The receptors were sampled from a young woman in good health. The CDR3 runs from the conserved cysteine through the conserved F or W. The D gene is left open where the match is weak. A clone size is listed for some rows: how often the clone was seen (once, few, many), or a class if it is expanded.

j_call: TRBJ2-1; d_call: TRBD2; clone_size: -; v_call: TRBV24-1; cdr3_nt: TGTGCCACCAGTGACCCGGGACTAGCGGGAGGCGATGAGCAGTTCTTC; cdr3_aa: CATSDPGLAGGDEQFF
j_call: TRBJ2-3; d_call: -; clone_size: few; v_call: TRBV24-1; cdr3_nt: TGTGCCACCAGTGATGGGATCGGCACAGATACGCAGTATTTT; cdr3_aa: CATSDGIGTDTQYF
j_call: TRBJ2-7; d_call: -; clone_size: many; v_call: TRBV29-1; cdr3_nt: TGCAGCGTTGCAAGGTTCTCCTACGAGCAGTACTTC; cdr3_aa: CSVARFSYEQYF
j_call: TRBJ2-7; d_call: TRBD1; clone_size: many; v_call: TRBV7-9; cdr3_nt: TGTGCCAGCAGCTTACCCAGGCAGGGGGCCGAGCAGTACTTC; cdr3_aa: CASSLPRQGAEQYF
j_call: TRBJ1-1; d_call: TRBD1; clone_size: few; v_call: TRBV28; cdr3_nt: TGTGCCAGCAAAGGGACAGGGCGGATGAACACTGAAGCTTTCTTT; cdr3_aa: CASKGTGRMNTEAFF
j_call: TRBJ2-6; d_call: TRBD1; clone_size: few; v_call: TRBV7-6; cdr3_nt: TGTGCCAGCAGCCTGGGGGACAGGGGGCGTGGGGCCAACGTCCTGACTTTC; cdr3_aa: CASSLGDRGRGANVLTF
j_call: TRBJ2-1; d_call: TRBD2; clone_size: few; v_call: TRBV2; cdr3_nt: TGTGCCAGCAGTGAGTATAGGCTAGCGGACTCGTTAACTTCCTACAATGAGCAGTTCTTC; cdr3_aa: CASSEYRLADSLTSYNEQFF
j_call: TRBJ2-7; d_call: TRBD2; clone_size: few; v_call: TRBV5-1; cdr3_nt: TGCGCCAGCAGCCCTGAGCGGGGGACGTTCTACGAGCAGTACTTC; cdr3_aa: CASSPERGTFYEQYF
j_call: TRBJ2-1; d_call: -; clone_size: few; v_call: TRBV6-1; cdr3_nt: TGTGCCAGCAGCCGGGGGGCAGGGTACAATGAGCAGTTCTTC; cdr3_aa: CASSRGAGYNEQFF
j_call: TRBJ2-7; d_call: -; clone_size: many; v_call: TRBV7-9; cdr3_nt: TGTGCCAGCAGCCAGCGGGACACCTACGAGCAGTACTTC; cdr3_aa: CASSQRDTYEQYF
j_call: TRBJ2-7; d_call: TRBD1; clone_size: many; v_call: TRBV15; cdr3_nt: TGTGCCACCGCCGCGACAGGGGACGTTTACGAGCAGTACTTC; cdr3_aa: CATAATGDVYEQYF
j_call: TRBJ2-7; d_call: TRBD2; clone_size: -; v_call: TRBV20-1; cdr3_nt: TGCAGTGCTAGTTGGGCTAGCGGGGCCTCCTACGAGCAGTACTTC; cdr3_aa: CSASWASGASYEQYF
j_call: TRBJ2-2; d_call: -; clone_size: few; v_call: TRBV5-6; cdr3_nt: TGTGCCAGCAGCCAAAATAACGCCGGGGAGCTGTTTTTT; cdr3_aa: CASSQNNAGELFF
j_call: TRBJ2-1; d_call: -; clone_size: -; v_call: TRBV7-9; cdr3_nt: TGTGCCAGCAGCTTAGTAGGACCTTACAATGAGCAGTTCTTC; cdr3_aa: CASSLVGPYNEQFF
j_call: TRBJ1-4; d_call: -; clone_size: -; v_call: TRBV5-1; cdr3_nt: TGCGCCAGCAGCCCCGGGACCACTAATGAAAAACTGTTTTTT; cdr3_aa: CASSPGTTNEKLFF
j_call: TRBJ2-7; d_call: -; clone_size: few; v_call: TRBV6-5; cdr3_nt: TGTGCCAGCAGTTACCCGGACACTCCCCACGAGCAGTACTTC; cdr3_aa: CASSYPDTPHEQYF
j_call: TRBJ1-1; d_call: TRBD1; clone_size: few; v_call: TRBV7-9; cdr3_nt: TGTGCCAGCAGCGACCACAGGGGTTTGAACACTGAAGCTTTCTTT; cdr3_aa: CASSDHRGLNTEAFF
j_call: TRBJ2-7; d_call: -; clone_size: few; v_call: TRBV15; cdr3_nt: TGTGCCACCAGCAGAGAGGCAGGGGAAGGCTACGAGCAGTACTTC; cdr3_aa: CATSREAGEGYEQYF
j_call: TRBJ2-7; d_call: TRBD1; clone_size: few; v_call: TRBV15; cdr3_nt: TGTGCCACCAGCAAGGACAGGGCAAACGAGCAGTACTTC; cdr3_aa: CATSKDRANEQYF
j_call: TRBJ2-2; d_call: TRBD1; clone_size: few; v_call: TRBV6-5; cdr3_nt: TGTGCCAGCAGTTACTCCGGGACAGGGATTTACACCGGGGAGCTGTTTTTT; cdr3_aa: CASSYSGTGIYTGELFF
j_call: TRBJ1-2; d_call: -; clone_size: few; v_call: TRBV7-9; cdr3_nt: TGTGCCAGCAGCTTAGGAGAAGGGACATCCATCTATGGCTACACCTTC; cdr3_aa: CASSLGEGTSIYGYTF
j_call: TRBJ2-1; d_call: -; clone_size: many; v_call: TRBV29-1; cdr3_nt: TGCAGCCTCCTAAGGGGGGACGGGAACAAAGAGCAGTTCTTC; cdr3_aa: CSLLRGDGNKEQFF
j_call: TRBJ2-1; d_call: -; clone_size: many; v_call: TRBV7-3; cdr3_nt: TGTGCCAGCAGCTTAGCGGGACAGCCCTACAATGAGCAGTTCTTC; cdr3_aa: CASSLAGQPYNEQFF
j_call: TRBJ2-1; d_call: -; clone_size: -; v_call: TRBV19; cdr3_nt: TGTGCCAGTAGTATAGTTGCGGGGTTCGATGAGCAGTTCTTC; cdr3_aa: CASSIVAGFDEQFF
j_call: TRBJ2-5; d_call: TRBD1; clone_size: -; v_call: TRBV5-6; cdr3_nt: TGTGCCAGCAGCCTAGGGGGCTGGGAGATCCAGTACTTC; cdr3_aa: CASSLGGWEIQYF
j_call: TRBJ2-2; d_call: -; clone_size: many; v_call: TRBV4-1; cdr3_nt: TGCGCCAGCAGCCCTATCGGGATGGGGGTTGTTGTCACCGGGGAGCTGTTTTTT; cdr3_aa: CASSPIGMGVVVTGELFF
j_call: TRBJ2-5; d_call: -; clone_size: -; v_call: TRBV6-5; cdr3_nt: TGTGCCAGCAGTTACTCGTATCATGACCAAGAGACCCAGTACTTC; cdr3_aa: CASSYSYHDQETQYF
j_call: TRBJ2-1; d_call: -; clone_size: many; v_call: TRBV4-3; cdr3_nt: TGCGCCAGCAGCCAAGAAACAGGTTACAATGAGCAGTTCTTC; cdr3_aa: CASSQETGYNEQFF
j_call: TRBJ2-7; d_call: -; clone_size: few; v_call: TRBV29-1; cdr3_nt: TGCAGCGTCCAATCAACCGACAGGAGCTCCTACGAGCAGTACTTC; cdr3_aa: CSVQSTDRSSYEQYF
j_call: TRBJ2-1; d_call: TRBD1; clone_size: many; v_call: TRBV6-5; cdr3_nt: TGTGCCAGCAGTTCCGGGACAGGGGTGTCCAATGAGCAGTTCTTC; cdr3_aa: CASSSGTGVSNEQFF
j_call: TRBJ2-1; d_call: TRBD1; clone_size: many; v_call: TRBV12-3/TRBV12-4; cdr3_nt: TGTGCCAGCAGACGACAGGGTAGGGATGAGCAGTTCTTC; cdr3_aa: CASRRQGRDEQFF
j_call: TRBJ2-1; d_call: TRBD2; clone_size: many; v_call: TRBV4-2; cdr3_nt: TGTGCCAGCAGCAGCAATAGCGGGGGGGCCTACAATGAGCAGTTCTTC; cdr3_aa: CASSSNSGGAYNEQFF
j_call: TRBJ2-7; d_call: -; clone_size: -; v_call: TRBV7-8; cdr3_nt: TGTGCCAGCAGTAGGGTAAAGAGCGACTACGAGCAGTACTTC; cdr3_aa: CASSRVKSDYEQYF
j_call: TRBJ1-2; d_call: -; clone_size: few; v_call: TRBV4-3; cdr3_nt: TGCGCCAGCAGCCAAGATGGGAAAAGCTATGGCTACACCTTC; cdr3_aa: CASSQDGKSYGYTF
j_call: TRBJ2-1; d_call: -; clone_size: many; v_call: TRBV29-1; cdr3_nt: TGCAGCGCTGGTCGCACAGGAATCAATGAGCAGTTCTTC; cdr3_aa: CSAGRTGINEQFF
j_call: TRBJ2-6; d_call: -; clone_size: many; v_call: TRBV12-3/TRBV12-4; cdr3_nt: TGTGCCAGCAGTTTTTGGGGCTCGGGGGCCAACGTCCTGACTTTC; cdr3_aa: CASSFWGSGANVLTF
j_call: TRBJ2-7; d_call: TRBD1; clone_size: many; v_call: TRBV27; cdr3_nt: TGTGCCAGCAGACAGGGGGTGAACGAGCAGTACTTC; cdr3_aa: CASRQGVNEQYF
j_call: TRBJ2-5; d_call: -; clone_size: -; v_call: TRBV9; cdr3_nt: TGTGCCAGCAGCGTGGAGGTGTACCAAGAGACCCAGTACTTC; cdr3_aa: CASSVEVYQETQYF
j_call: TRBJ2-1; d_call: TRBD2; clone_size: -; v_call: TRBV5-1; cdr3_nt: TGCGCCAGCAGCGACGGGACTAGCGGGCTTGATGAGCAGTTCTTC; cdr3_aa: CASSDGTSGLDEQFF
j_call: TRBJ2-7; d_call: -; clone_size: few; v_call: TRBV20-1; cdr3_nt: TGCAGTGCGGGATACAGAGAGATGGAGCAGTACTTC; cdr3_aa: CSAGYREMEQYF
j_call: TRBJ2-1; d_call: TRBD2; clone_size: -; v_call: TRBV6-2/TRBV6-3; cdr3_nt: TGTGCCAGCAGTTTAAGCGGGATCATGGGCAATGAGCAGTTCTTC; cdr3_aa: CASSLSGIMGNEQFF
j_call: TRBJ2-7; d_call: -; clone_size: -; v_call: TRBV20-1; cdr3_nt: TGCAGTGCTACCCGGGACTTCCCGGATCTTCTTGCCTACGAGCAGTACTTC; cdr3_aa: CSATRDFPDLLAYEQYF
j_call: TRBJ2-1; d_call: -; clone_size: many; v_call: TRBV5-1; cdr3_nt: TGCGCCAGCAGCTTGGTTGGGGGGTCTGAGCAGTTCTTC; cdr3_aa: CASSLVGGSEQFF
j_call: TRBJ2-5; d_call: -; clone_size: many; v_call: TRBV6-5; cdr3_nt: TGTGCCAGCAGTTCACTTGGGGGGACTTTCATAGAGACCCAGTACTTC; cdr3_aa: CASSSLGGTFIETQYF
j_call: TRBJ2-1; d_call: TRBD2; clone_size: many; v_call: TRBV4-2; cdr3_nt: TGTGCCAGCAGCCCGGGACTAGCGGGAGGCATTTCATCCTACAATGAGCAGTTCTTC; cdr3_aa: CASSPGLAGGISSYNEQFF
j_call: TRBJ2-7; d_call: -; clone_size: -; v_call: TRBV29-1; cdr3_nt: TGCAGCGTTGAGATCCGGGCCTACGAGCAGTACTTC; cdr3_aa: CSVEIRAYEQYF
j_call: TRBJ2-7; d_call: -; clone_size: many; v_call: TRBV12-3/TRBV12-4; cdr3_nt: TGTGCCAGCACCAACTCGAGCCTTGGCGAGCAGTACTTC; cdr3_aa: CASTNSSLGEQYF
j_call: TRBJ1-5; d_call: -; clone_size: few; v_call: TRBV6-5; cdr3_nt: TGTGCCAGCAGTTACGGCAGTAGCGACAATCAGCCCCAGCATTTT; cdr3_aa: CASSYGSSDNQPQHF
j_call: TRBJ2-3; d_call: TRBD2; clone_size: many; v_call: TRBV6-1; cdr3_nt: TGTGCCAGCAGTACCCAACTAGCGGGGGGGAGTTATAGCACAGATACGCAGTATTTT; cdr3_aa: CASSTQLAGGSYSTDTQYF
j_call: TRBJ2-3; d_call: -; clone_size: few; v_call: TRBV21-1; cdr3_nt: TGTGCCAGCAGCAAAGTGATATTAGGTGGTACAGATACGCAGTATTTT; cdr3_aa: CASSKVILGGTDTQYF
j_call: TRBJ2-2; d_call: -; clone_size: many; v_call: TRBV27; cdr3_nt: TGTGCCAGCAGTTCACTTTACGGGGAGCTGTTTTTT; cdr3_aa: CASSSLYGELFF